This is a list of T cell receptor beta chains from one sample in a study of T cell responses to AZD1222 COVID-19 vaccine. Sequenced by immunoSEQ multiplex PCR; TCRdb stores in-frame clones only, minus some. The table includes about 100,000 clones, about 87% detected once. The sequencing used peripheral blood, collected on day 0 of MenACWY control vaccination. The receptors stem from an adult in good health. CDR3s include the opening cysteine and the closing phenylalanine or tryptophan. The D gene is left open where the match is weak. The size of a clone is reported for some rows only, either as once, few or many, or as a class for expanded clones.

J gene: TRBJ1-4
D gene: .
clone size: .
V gene: TRBV30
CDR3 DNA: TGTGCCTGGAGGGCAAATGAAAAACTGTTTTTT
CDR3 protein: CAWRANEKLFF

J gene: TRBJ1-1
D gene: .
clone size: few
V gene: TRBV7-2
CDR3 DNA: TGTGCCAGCAGCTTAGTCCCCCGCAACACTGAAGCTTTCTTT
CDR3 protein: CASSLVPRNTEAFF

J gene: TRBJ2-7
D gene: TRBD1
clone size: .
V gene: TRBV27
CDR3 DNA: TGTGCCAGCAGTGACAGGGGCTCCTACGAGCAGTACTTC
CDR3 protein: CASSDRGSYEQYF

J gene: TRBJ2-7
D gene: .
clone size: once
V gene: TRBV11-2
CDR3 DNA: TGTGCCAGCAGCCCACTTAGGGGTTACGAGCAGTACTTC
CDR3 protein: CASSPLRGYEQYF

J gene: TRBJ2-1
D gene: TRBD2
clone size: once
V gene: TRBV5-1
CDR3 DNA: TGCGCCAGCACCTATAGCGGGGGGGCTAACAATGAGCAGTTCTTC
CDR3 protein: CASTYSGGANNEQFF

J gene: TRBJ2-3
D gene: .
clone size: .
V gene: TRBV4-1
CDR3 DNA: TGCGCCAGCAGCCAAGACCCCCTATATGGCGCGAGCACAGATACGCAGTATTTT
CDR3 protein: CASSQDPLYGASTDTQYF

J gene: TRBJ2-2
D gene: TRBD1
clone size: .
V gene: TRBV4-3
CDR3 DNA: TGCGCCAGCAGCCAAGCCCCCAGGACAGGGGTTTTAAACACCGGGGAGCTGTTTTTT
CDR3 protein: CASSQAPRTGVLNTGELFF

J gene: TRBJ2-7
D gene: .
clone size: .
V gene: TRBV11-2
CDR3 DNA: TGTGCCAGCACCGGGCAGGCCTACGAGCAGTACTTC
CDR3 protein: CASTGQAYEQYF

J gene: TRBJ2-3
D gene: .
clone size: .
V gene: TRBV7-2
CDR3 DNA: TGTGCCAGCAGCTTCCCCGACGGGAGAGATACGCAGTATTTT
CDR3 protein: CASSFPDGRDTQYF

J gene: TRBJ1-1
D gene: .
clone size: .
V gene: TRBV5-1
CDR3 DNA: TGCGCCAGCAGCCTCGTGGGACTGATGAACACTGAAGCTTTCTTT
CDR3 protein: CASSLVGLMNTEAFF

J gene: TRBJ1-3
D gene: .
clone size: .
V gene: TRBV4-1
CDR3 DNA: TGCGCCAGCAGCCAATGGGAGGGTTCTCTTGGAAACACCATATATTTT
CDR3 protein: CASSQWEGSLGNTIYF

J gene: TRBJ1-5
D gene: TRBD1
clone size: .
V gene: TRBV28
CDR3 DNA: TGTGCCAGCAGTTTAGAGGGGGCTGGCAATCAGCCCCAGCATTTT
CDR3 protein: CASSLEGAGNQPQHF